This T cell receptor (beta chain) was sequenced for a study of blood T cell repertoires in COVID-19. Study information: COVID-19 samples, acute and convalescent, were from the United States, Italy and Spain. The cDNA or gDNA used as material had been derived from T cells, B-cell-depleted T cells, or PBMCs.

How the authors handled the data: Nucleated cell number was recorded as an estimate derived from reference gene primer amplification. Clones were read by immunoSEQ multiplex PCR, and TCRdb kept only the in-frame ones, dropping some. That table is the source of V, J and clone size, and D and trimming were worked out from the DNA. In the table there are fewer than 250,000 clones, approximately 86% of which are singletons. The germline gives CDR1 MGHRA, CDR2 YSYEKL. Trimming took 6 bases from V and 10 from J; bases not matched to a gene: 14. The CDR3 spans 15 residues. This receptor was obtained from a woman aged 60-75 years with active or convalescent COVID-19. The sequencing input was peripheral blood. The chain recombines TRBV4-1 with TRBJ2-1, with 8 bases matching TRBD2. CDR3 amino acids: CASRRGGSGLGEQFF. CDR3 in DNA: TGCGCCAGCAGGCGCGGGGGGTCGGGACTTGGGGAGCAGTTCTTC.